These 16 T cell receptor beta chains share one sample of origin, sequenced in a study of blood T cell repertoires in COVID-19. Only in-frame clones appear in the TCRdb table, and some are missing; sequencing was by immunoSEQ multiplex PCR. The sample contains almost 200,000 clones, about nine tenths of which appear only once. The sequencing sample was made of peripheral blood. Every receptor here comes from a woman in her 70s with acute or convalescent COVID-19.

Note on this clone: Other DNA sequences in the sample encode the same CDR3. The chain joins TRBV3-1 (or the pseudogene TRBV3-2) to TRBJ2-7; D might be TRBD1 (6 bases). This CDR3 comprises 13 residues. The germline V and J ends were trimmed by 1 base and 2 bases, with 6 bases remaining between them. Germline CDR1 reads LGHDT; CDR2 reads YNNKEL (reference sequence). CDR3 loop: CASSQGTAYEQYF. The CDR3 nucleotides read TGTGCCAGCAGCCAAGGGACAGCCTACGAGCAGTACTTC.

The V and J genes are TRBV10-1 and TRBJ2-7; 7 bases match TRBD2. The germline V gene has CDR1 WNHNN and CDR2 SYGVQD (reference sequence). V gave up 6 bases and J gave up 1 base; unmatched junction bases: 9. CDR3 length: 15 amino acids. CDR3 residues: CASSDSRDYSYEQYF. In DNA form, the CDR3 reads TGCGCCAGCAGCGACTCGAGGGACTATTCCTACGAGCAGTACTTC.

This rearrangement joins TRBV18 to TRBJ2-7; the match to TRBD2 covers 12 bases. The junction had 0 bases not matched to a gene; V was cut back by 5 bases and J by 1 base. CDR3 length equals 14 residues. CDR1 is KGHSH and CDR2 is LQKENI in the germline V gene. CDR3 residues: CASSGTSGSYEQYF. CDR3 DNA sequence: TGTGCCAGCTCAGGGACTAGCGGGTCCTACGAGCAGTACTTC.

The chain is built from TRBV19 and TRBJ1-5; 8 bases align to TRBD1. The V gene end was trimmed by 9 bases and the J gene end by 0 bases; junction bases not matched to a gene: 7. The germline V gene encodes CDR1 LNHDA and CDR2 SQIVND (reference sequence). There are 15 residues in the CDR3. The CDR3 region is CASRVQGGSNQPQHF. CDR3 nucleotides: TGTGCCAGCCGGGTACAGGGGGGTAGCAATCAGCCCCAGCATTTT.

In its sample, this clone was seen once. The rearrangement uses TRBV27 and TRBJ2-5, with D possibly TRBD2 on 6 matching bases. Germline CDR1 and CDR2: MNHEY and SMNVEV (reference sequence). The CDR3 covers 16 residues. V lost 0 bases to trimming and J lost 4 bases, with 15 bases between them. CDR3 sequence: CASSLSQGAGTETQYF. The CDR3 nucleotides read TGTGCCAGCAGTTTATCCCAAGGGGCGGGAACAGAGACCCAGTACTTC.

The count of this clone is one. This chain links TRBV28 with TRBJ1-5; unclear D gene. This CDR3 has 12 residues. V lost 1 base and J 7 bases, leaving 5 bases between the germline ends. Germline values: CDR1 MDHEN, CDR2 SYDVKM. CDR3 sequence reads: CASSLLAQPQHF. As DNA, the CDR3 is TGTGCCAGCAGTTTATTGGCACAGCCCCAGCATTTT.

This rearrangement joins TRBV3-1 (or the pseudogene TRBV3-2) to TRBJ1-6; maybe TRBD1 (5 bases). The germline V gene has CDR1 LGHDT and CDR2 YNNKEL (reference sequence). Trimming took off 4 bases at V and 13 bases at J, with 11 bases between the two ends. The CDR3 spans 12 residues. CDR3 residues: CASSRTTGPLHF. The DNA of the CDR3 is TGTGCCAGCAGCCGAACCACAGGCCCCCTCCACTTT.

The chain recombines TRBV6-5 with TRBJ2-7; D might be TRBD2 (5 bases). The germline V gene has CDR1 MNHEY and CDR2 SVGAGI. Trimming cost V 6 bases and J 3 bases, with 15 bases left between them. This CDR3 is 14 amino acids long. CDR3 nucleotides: TGTGCCAGCAGCATAGAGGGTGGAGACTACGAGCAGTACTTC. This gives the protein CASSIEGGDYEQYF.

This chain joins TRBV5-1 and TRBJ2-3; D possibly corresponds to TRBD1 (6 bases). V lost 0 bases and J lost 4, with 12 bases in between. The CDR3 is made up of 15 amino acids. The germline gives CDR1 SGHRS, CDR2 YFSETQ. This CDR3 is CASSLGGQKADTQYF. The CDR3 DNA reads TGCGCCAGCAGCTTGGGCGGACAGAAGGCAGATACGCAGTATTTT.

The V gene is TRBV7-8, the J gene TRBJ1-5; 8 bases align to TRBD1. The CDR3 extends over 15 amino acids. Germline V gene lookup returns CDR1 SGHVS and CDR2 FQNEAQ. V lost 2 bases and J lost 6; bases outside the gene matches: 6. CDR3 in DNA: TGTGCCAGCAGCTTATCCCGGCAGGGGGCTCAGCCCCAGCATTTT. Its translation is CASSLSRQGAQPQHF.

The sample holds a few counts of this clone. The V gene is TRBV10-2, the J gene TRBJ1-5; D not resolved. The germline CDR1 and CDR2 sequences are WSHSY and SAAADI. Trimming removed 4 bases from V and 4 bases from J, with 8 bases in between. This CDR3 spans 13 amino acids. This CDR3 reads CASSVNRNQPQHF. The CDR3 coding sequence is TGCGCCAGCAGTGTTAACAGAAATCAGCCCCAGCATTTT.

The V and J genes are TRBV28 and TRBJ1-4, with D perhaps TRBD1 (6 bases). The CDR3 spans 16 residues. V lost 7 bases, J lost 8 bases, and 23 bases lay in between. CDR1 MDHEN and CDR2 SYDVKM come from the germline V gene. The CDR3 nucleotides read TGTGCCAGCATTTCCATAATGGGGGCGCGTTACGAAAAACTGTTTTTT. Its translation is CASISIMGARYEKLFF.

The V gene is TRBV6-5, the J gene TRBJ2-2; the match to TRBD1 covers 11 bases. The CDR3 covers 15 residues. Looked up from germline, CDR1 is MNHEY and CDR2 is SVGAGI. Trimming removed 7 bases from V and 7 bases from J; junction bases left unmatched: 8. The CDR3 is CASTRTGGAGGELFF. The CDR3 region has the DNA TGTGCCAGCACCCGGACAGGGGGCGCCGGCGGGGAGCTGTTTTTT.

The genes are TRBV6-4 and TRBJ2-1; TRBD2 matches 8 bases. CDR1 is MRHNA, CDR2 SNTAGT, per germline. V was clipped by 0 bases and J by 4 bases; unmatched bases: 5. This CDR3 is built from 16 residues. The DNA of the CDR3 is TGTGCCAGCAGTGACTCGAACGGGGGGGCATACAATGAGCAGTTCTTC. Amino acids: CASSDSNGGAYNEQFF.

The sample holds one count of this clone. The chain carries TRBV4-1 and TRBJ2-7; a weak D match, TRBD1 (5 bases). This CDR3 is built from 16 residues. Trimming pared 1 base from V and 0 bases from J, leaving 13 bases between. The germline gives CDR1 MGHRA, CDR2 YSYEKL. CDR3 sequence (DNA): TGCGCCAGCAGCCAAGTACGGCAGGGCGGCTCCTACGAGCAGTACTTC. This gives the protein CASSQVRQGGSYEQYF.

For the CDR3, the DNA is TGTGCCAGCAGCTTGGGACCTTTGGGGAGGGGGACTGGAAACACCATATATTTT. Its translation is CASSLGPLGRGTGNTIYF. This chain uses TRBV5-5 with TRBJ1-3; the D gene is possibly TRBD1 (6 bases). Deletions cut 0 bases from V and 2 bases from J, with 18 bases between. CDR3 length equals 18 residues. The germline gives CDR1 SGHKS, CDR2 YYEKEE (reference sequence).